This entry concerns a single TCR beta chain. V gave up 2 bases and J gave up 4 bases, with 15 bases separating them. The CDR3 covers 16 residues. From germline, CDR1 is MGHRA and CDR2 YSYEKL. This entry belongs to a study of T cell responses to AZD1222 COVID-19 vaccine. Sequenced by immunoSEQ multiplex PCR; TCRdb stores in-frame clones only, minus some. The sample contains 100,000 to 150,000 clones, 75% to 90% of which appear only once. This chain links TRBV4-1 with TRBJ1-5; possibly TRBD1 for D (5 bases). This sample comprised peripheral blood, obtained on day 0 of AZD1222 vaccination. This clonotype was sampled from an adult in good health. The CDR3 sequence: CASSQSRGRRNQPQHF. For the CDR3, the DNA is TGCGCCAGCAGCCAAAGCCGGGGGAGGAGGAATCAGCCCCAGCATTTT.